Following are 20 T cell receptor beta chains from one sample sequenced in a study of blood T cell repertoires in COVID-19 (dated by TCRdb to the early 2020s). Library preparation employed the immunoSEQ multiplex PCR assay. TCRdb retrieved this table from immuneACCESS and kept in-frame rearrangements only. Not all clones are present; in checked studies, unresolved V genes account for under half, and no reason is known for the remainder. For this sample the table gives hundreds of thousands of clones, of which 65% to 90% were detected only once. The ten largest clones add up to about 4% of the sample. Sequenced sample: PBMCs or T cells enriched from blood (not recorded which). All receptors come from a young man who had recovered from COVID-19.

The chain has TRBV19 and TRBJ2-6; the match to TRBD1 covers 7 bases. Germline lookup yields CDR1 LNHDA and CDR2 SQIVND (reference sequence). The ends lost 7 bases at V and 4 bases at J; junction bases unmatched: 7. The CDR3 contains 15 residues. The CDR3, as DNA: TGTGCCAGTATCTCAGGGGGTACCGGGGCCAACGTCCTGACTTTC. Amino acids: CASISGGTGANVLTF.

The chain couples TRBV2 to TRBJ2-7, with 10 bases fitting TRBD2. Germline values: CDR1 SNHLY, CDR2 FYNNEI. V trimming: 7 bases; J trimming: 4 bases; junction bases outside the gene matches: 10. The CDR3 length is 15 residues. The CDR3 reads CASTRRASGSYEQYF. CDR3 nucleotide sequence: TGTGCCAGCACCCGACGGGCTAGCGGGAGTTACGAGCAGTACTTC. Looking up the rest from reference TRBV2 and TRBJ2-7 gives the full variable domain: EPEVTQTPSHQVTQMGQEVILRCVPISNHLYFYWYRQILGQKVEFLVSFYNNEISEKSEIFDDQFSVERPDGSNFTLKIRSTKLEDSAMYFCASTRRASGSYEQYFGPGTRLTVT.

V gene TRBV10-1 combines with J gene TRBJ2-5; 12 nucleotides agree with TRBD1. The V and J ends lost 9 bases and 5 bases, in that order; junction bases with no gene match: 4. The CDR3 is made up of 13 amino acids. Germline assignment: CDR1 WNHNN and CDR2 SYGVQD (reference sequence). Here the CDR3 reads CARGTGGQETQYF. The CDR3 region has the DNA TGCGCCAGGGGGACAGGGGGCCAGGAGACCCAGTACTTC.

This chain uses TRBV6-5 with TRBJ2-1; 13 nucleotides agree with TRBD2. With 2 bases clipped from V and 9 bases from J, the junction kept 7 bases outside the gene matches. Germline V gene sequence: CDR1 MNHEY, CDR2 SVGAGI. This CDR3 is 16 amino acids long. CDR3 coding DNA: TGTGCCAGCAGTTACCGGACTAGCGGGGGCCCTGGTGAGCAGTTCTTC. Translation gives CASSYRTSGGPGEQFF.

The chain employs TRBV9 and TRBJ1-6, with D possibly TRBD1 on 5 matching bases. The germline V gene encodes CDR1 SGDLS and CDR2 YYNGEE. The length of the CDR3 is 15 residues. V lost 4 bases to trimming and J lost 5 bases, with 13 bases between them. The CDR3 DNA follows: TGTGCCAGCAGCCCGCGGACACAAAATAATTCACCCCTCCACTTT. Translated: CASSPRTQNNSPLHF.

In this sample, this clone turned up a few times. V usage is TRBV4-2 and J usage is TRBJ2-7; TRBD1 aligns across 8 bases. Trimming removed 1 base from V and 6 bases from J; junction bases left unmatched: 11. Germline-derived CDR1 and CDR2 are LGHNA and YNFKEQ. This CDR3 is 16 amino acids long. CDR3: CASSQAEVQGAREQYF. The CDR3 DNA reads TGTGCCAGCAGCCAAGCCGAGGTCCAGGGGGCCCGCGAGCAGTACTTC.

This chain connects TRBV15 to TRBJ1-2; D perhaps matches TRBD1 (5 bases). CDR1 and CDR2 (germline): LNHNV, YYDKDF (reference sequence). The V end lost 9 bases, the J end lost 4 bases, and 15 bases lay between the germline ends. The CDR3 is 13 amino acids. For the CDR3, the DNA is TGTGCCACTACTTCGGACATTCTCTATGGCTACACCTTC. Translated: CATTSDILYGYTF.

The V and J genes are TRBV29-1 and TRBJ1-1; 10 bases match TRBD1. The CDR3 consists of 14 residues. Per germline, CDR1 SQVTM and CDR2 ANQGSEA. V shed 7 bases, J shed 1 base, and the junction held 6 bases outside the gene matches. The CDR3 loop is CSARQGARNTEAFF. The CDR3 DNA reads as TGCAGCGCCCGACAGGGGGCGAGGAACACTGAAGCTTTCTTT.

The genes are TRBV19 and TRBJ1-1; D is ambiguous. Germline V gene data show CDR1 as LNHDA and CDR2 as SQIVND (reference sequence). V lost 3 bases and J lost 1, with 18 bases in between. The CDR3 runs 17 residues. CDR3 bases: TGTGCCAGTAGTATTGGCTCTGGCGGGAACCCGAACACTGAAGCTTTCTTT. Protein sequence: CASSIGSGGNPNTEAFF.

The chain carries TRBV19 and TRBJ2-3; D gene unclear. The germline V and J ends were trimmed by 5 bases and 0 bases, with 6 bases remaining between them. Per germline, CDR1 LNHDA and CDR2 SQIVND (reference sequence). The CDR3 covers 13 residues. The CDR3 region has the DNA TGTGCCAGTAGTGAGACTAGCACAGATACGCAGTATTTT. Translated: CASSETSTDTQYF.

The CDR3 region is CASSQVLAASYEQYF. CDR3 bases: TGTGCCAGCAGCCAAGTACTAGCGGCGTCCTACGAGCAGTACTTC. V usage is TRBV14 and J usage is TRBJ2-7, with TRBD2 matching over 8 bases. Germline lookup yields CDR1 SGHDN and CDR2 FVKESK. V shed 1 base, J shed 1 base, and the junction held 3 bases outside the gene matches. CDR3 length: 15 residues.

The V gene is TRBV5-1, the J gene TRBJ2-3; D is possibly TRBD2 (5 bases). The CDR3 length is 15 residues. Trimming cost V 4 bases and J 4 bases, with 16 bases left between them. The germline V gene has CDR1 SGHRS and CDR2 YFSETQ. The CDR3 coding sequence is TGCGCCAGCAGCCTCCTGGTGGGAGAGGCAGATACGCAGTATTTT. This sequence encodes CASSLLVGEADTQYF.

The genes are TRBV11-3 and TRBJ2-7; 7 nucleotides match TRBD1. The germline CDR1 and CDR2 sequences are SGHNT and YENEEA. This CDR3 comprises 16 residues. The junction had 7 bases not matched to a gene; V was cut back by 1 base and J by 1 base. CDR3 coding DNA: TGTGCCAGCAGCTTAGCCGCCTTACAGGGGTCCTACGAGCAGTACTTC. The encoded protein is CASSLAALQGSYEQYF.

V gene TRBV14 combines with J gene TRBJ2-2; 8 positions match TRBD1. Germline V gene lookup returns CDR1 SGHDN and CDR2 FVKESK. The trim removed 1 base at V and 1 base at J, leaving 5 bases unmatched. The CDR3 runs 17 residues. The CDR3 is CASSQGRTGLNTGELFF. The CDR3 region has the DNA TGTGCCAGCAGCCAAGGGAGGACAGGGCTGAACACCGGGGAGCTGTTTTTT.

V is TRBV28 and J is TRBJ1-5; no reliable D call. This CDR3 contains 14 residues. Germline V CDR1 and CDR2: MDHEN, SYDVKM. V lost 5 bases and J lost 0, with 8 bases in between. The CDR3 sequence: CASSIEYSNQPQHF. The CDR3 region has the DNA TGTGCCAGCAGTATAGAATATAGCAATCAGCCCCAGCATTTT.

The CDR3 nucleotides are TGTGCCAGCAGTCTAAGAGGGTTCGATGGCTACACCTTC. Protein sequence: CASSLRGFDGYTF. The chain couples TRBV12-3 or TRBV12-4 to TRBJ1-2; D is uncertain. There are 13 residues in the CDR3. The V end lost 5 bases, the J end lost 6 bases, and 13 bases lay between the germline ends.

The chain couples TRBV28 to TRBJ1-2; D is perhaps TRBD1 (6 bases). CDR3 length: 11 amino acids. Germline loops: CDR1 MDHEN, CDR2 SYDVKM. Trimming left V 7 bases short and J 8 bases short, with 11 bases between. CDR3 residues: CASNTGLGYTF. The CDR3 DNA sequence: TGTGCCAGCAACACAGGGCTAGGCTACACCTTC.

This chain connects TRBV12-5 to TRBJ1-2; no clear D gene. This CDR3 region has 16 residues. The V end lost 4 bases, the J end lost 0 bases, and 15 bases lay between the germline ends. Germline V gene sequence: CDR1 LGHNT, CDR2 FRNRAP. The CDR3 coding sequence is TGTGCTAGTGGTTCTGGTGGTTTCACAACTAACTATGGCTACACCTTC. Its protein product is CASGSGGFTTNYGYTF.

The chain is built from TRBV2 and TRBJ2-3; 9 positions match TRBD2. V lost 6 bases and J lost 7; bases outside the gene matches: 11. The V gene's germline CDR1 is SNHLY and CDR2 FYNNEI. This CDR3 has 15 residues. The CDR3 is CASSNSGTSSHTQYF. The CDR3 nucleotides are TGTGCCAGCAGCAACTCCGGGACTAGCTCGCATACGCAGTATTTT.

The chain is built from TRBV5-1 and TRBJ2-7, with 14 bases fitting TRBD2. The CDR3 length is 17 residues. Germline loops: CDR1 SGHRS, CDR2 YFSETQ. V shed 3 bases and J 2 bases; nucleotides not matched to a gene: 7. The CDR3 DNA sequence: TGCGCCAGCAGCTCCGGACTAGCGGGAGGCCCAACCTACGAGCAGTACTTC. This translates into CASSSGLAGGPTYEQYF. Using reference TRBV5-1 and TRBJ2-7 for the parts outside the CDR3, the full variable domain is KAGVTQTPRYLIKTRGQQVTLSCSPISGHRSVSWYQQTPGQGLQFLFEYFSETQRNKGNFPGRFSGRQFSNSRSEMNVSTLELGDSALYLCASSSGLAGGPTYEQYFGPGTRLTVT.